The present T cell receptor beta chain was sequenced within a study of spatial heterogeneity in lung cancer. This CDR3 has 17 amino acids. Per germline, CDR1 SGHDN and CDR2 FVKESK. The J segment lost 5 bases and the V segment lost 1 base, leaving 9 bases of the junction unmatched. Time point noted: blood at routine non-recurrence follow-up after resection. TCRs were sequenced from unsorted whole RNA of tumor, nontumor lung or PBMC. Study results and limitations: Relative to follow-up, resection was when ubiquitous expanded tumor TCRs appeared more in blood.

TCRdb ran MiXCR on the 5' RACE reads and lists one entry per CDR3 protein. Of some 110,000 distinct CDR3 sequences in the sample, 10% to 15% are singletons; the top ten hold 16%. This clonotype was counted many times. What it binds is not known. The TCR sequence derives from a male donor with early-stage non-small cell lung cancer. Sequencing was performed on PBMCs, taken at follow-up. The chain carries TRBV14 and TRBJ2-1; 9 bases map to TRBD1. DNA of the CDR3: TGTGCCAGCAGCCAAGGTTTAGGACAGGGGAGGAACAATGAGCAGTTCTTC. Translating gives CASSQGLGQGRNNEQFF.